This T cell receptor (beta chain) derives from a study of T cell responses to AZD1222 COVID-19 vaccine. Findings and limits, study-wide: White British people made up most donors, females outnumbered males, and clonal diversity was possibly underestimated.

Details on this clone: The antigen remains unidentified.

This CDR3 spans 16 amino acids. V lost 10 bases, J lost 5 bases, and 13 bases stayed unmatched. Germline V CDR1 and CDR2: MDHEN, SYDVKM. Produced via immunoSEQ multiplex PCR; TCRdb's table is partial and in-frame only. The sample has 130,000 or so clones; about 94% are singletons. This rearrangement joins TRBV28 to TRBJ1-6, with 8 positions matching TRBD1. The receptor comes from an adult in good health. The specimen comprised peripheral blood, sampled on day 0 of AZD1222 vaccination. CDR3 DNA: TGTGCCACCCTACCGCAGGGACAGGAACATAATTCACCCCTCCACTTT. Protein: CATLPQGQEHNSPLHF.